A single sample gave rise to the 18 T cell receptor beta chains below, sequenced in a study of T cell repertoires in cytomegalovirus infection (dated by TCRdb to about 2019). Sequenced using an Illumina HiSeq 1500. In-frame beta chains were kept once TCRdb had trimmed the public reads at Q25 with fastp and called clones with MiXCR. Rows with one shared CDR3 protein collapse into an entry with the most common genes and DNA. This sample has under 300,000 distinct CDR3 sequences in its table, and over 15% of those were observed once. Around half of the sample is held by the ten biggest clonotypes. Sequencing was performed on CD8+ T cells from PBMCs. The receptors were gathered from a human donor in good health (CMV status not recorded). Some clones in this sample may be carry-over from other donors' samples.

This chain joins TRBV27 and TRBJ1-2; D is uncertain. The CDR3 sequence is 16 residues long. Trimming shortened V by 5 bases and J by 0 bases, and 16 bases separated the two germline ends. Germline CDR1 MNHEY, CDR2 SMNVEV (reference sequence). Here the CDR3 reads CASSPLRPTSNYGYTF. The DNA for the CDR3 is TGTGCCAGCAGTCCGCTCCGTCCCACGTCTAACTATGGCTACACCTTC.

As for this clonotype: Germline and junction disagree at one end, which may indicate a read error. The CDR3 is CASSLDGTGSDYGYTF. CDR3 DNA sequence: TGTGCCAGCAGCTTAGACGGGACAGGATCTGACTATGGCTACACCTTC. The genes are TRBV5-3 and TRBJ1-2, with 8 bases that match TRBD1. TRBV5-3 is identified as an open reading frame with a role that is uncertain. The CDR3 is 16 amino acids.

This clonotype was observed many times. The V gene is TRBV20-1, the J gene TRBJ2-7; 8 bases fit TRBD2. The CDR3 covers 15 residues. Germline values: CDR1 DFQATT, CDR2 SNEGSKA (reference sequence). The ends lost 0 bases at V and 1 base at J; junction bases unmatched: 5. CDR3 sequence: CSAREVAGKSYEQYF. The CDR3 bases are TGCAGTGCTAGAGAGGTAGCGGGGAAATCCTACGAGCAGTACTTC.

This chain's CDR3 is CASSSPGAATEAFF. DNA of the CDR3: TGTGCCAGCAGTTCGCCAGGGGCAGCGACTGAAGCTTTCTTT. The chain combines TRBV27 with TRBJ1-1, with D possibly being TRBD1 (6 bases). From germline, CDR1 is MNHEY and CDR2 SMNVEV (reference sequence). Trimming removed 4 bases from V and 5 bases from J, with 14 bases in between. The CDR3 consists of 14 residues.

The chain carries TRBV20-1 and TRBJ1-5; TRBD1 matches at 11 bases. From germline, CDR1 is DFQATT and CDR2 SNEGSKA (reference sequence). With 5 bases clipped from V and 2 bases from J, the junction kept 11 bases outside the gene matches. The CDR3 consists of 17 residues. The CDR3 DNA reads as TGCAGTGCTGACCCGGGACAGGGGGTCGTTGGCAATCAGCCCCAGCATTTT. It translates to CSADPGQGVVGNQPQHF.

The CDR3 nucleotides read TGTGCCAGCAGTTCGAGCGGAGGGAAGAACACTGAAGCTTTCTTT. It encodes CASSSSGGKNTEAFF. The J gene is TRBJ1-1, the V gene TRBV7-9; the D is unclear. Germline V gene sequence: CDR1 SEHNR, CDR2 FQNEAQ (reference sequence). This CDR3 contains 15 residues. Trimming pared 6 bases from V and 1 base from J, leaving 15 bases between.

This clonotype was picked up many times. The chain recombines TRBV27 with TRBJ1-2; weak D call: TRBD1 (6 bases). The germline V gene has CDR1 MNHEY and CDR2 SMNVEV (reference sequence). The CDR3 spans 18 residues. V shed 2 bases and J shed 1 base, with 20 bases lying between them. DNA of the CDR3: TGTGCCAGCAGTTTACACCCTTTTCCAACGGACAGTAACTATGGCTACACCTTC. This codes for CASSLHPFPTDSNYGYTF.

This clonotype was counted many times. The rearrangement joins TRBV6-5 to TRBJ2-1, with D possibly TRBD1 on 5 matching bases. Per germline, CDR1 MNHEY and CDR2 SVGAGI. Trimming shortened V by 7 bases and J by 8 bases, and 21 bases separated the two germline ends. The CDR3 runs to 15 residues. CDR3 region: CASTTVRKGWDEQFF. The CDR3 nucleotides are TGTGCCAGCACGACGGTCCGAAAGGGGTGGGATGAGCAGTTCTTC.

In DNA, the CDR3 is TGTGCCAGCAGTTTGGACCATGATGGCTACACCTTC. Its translation is CASSLDHDGYTF. The chain couples TRBV12-3 or TRBV12-4 to TRBJ1-2, with unresolved D. V lost 3 bases and J 6 bases, leaving 8 bases between the germline ends. This CDR3 spans 12 amino acids.

This clonotype came up many times. The chain carries TRBV2 and TRBJ2-2; D remains ambiguous. Trimming removed 6 bases from V and 0 bases from J, with 11 bases in between. The CDR3 has 15 residues. CDR1 and CDR2 from the germline V gene are SNHLY and FYNNEI. This chain's CDR3 is CASSPTVANTGELFF. CDR3 sequence (DNA): TGTGCCAGCAGCCCCACGGTCGCGAACACCGGGGAGCTGTTTTTT.

This clonotype has only a few counts. This chain joins TRBV24-1 and TRBJ2-3; D unclear. The CDR3 spans 17 residues. The germline CDR1 and CDR2 sequences are KGHDR and SFDVKD. The V gene lost 3 bases and the J gene lost 1 base, with 16 bases spanning the gap. Written as DNA, the CDR3 is TGTGCCACCAGTGATCCGGGCTTCACCCCGGGCACAGATACGCAGTATTTT. Translating gives CATSDPGFTPGTDTQYF.

This clonotype was recorded many times. The V call is TRBV7-8, the J call TRBJ2-7; 8 bases map to TRBD2. The J segment lost 4 bases and the V segment lost 2 bases, leaving 13 bases of the junction unmatched. This CDR3 is 17 amino acids long. Germline loops: CDR1 SGHVS, CDR2 FQNEAQ. CDR3 protein: CASSLSLLGLGIYEQYF. The CDR3, as DNA: TGTGCCAGCAGCTTAAGTCTACTGGGACTAGGGATTTACGAGCAGTACTTC.

This clonotype has at least ten counts. The chain carries TRBV12-3 or TRBV12-4 and TRBJ2-1; maybe TRBD1 (6 bases). Trimming pared 5 bases from V and 3 bases from J, leaving 17 bases between. The CDR3 runs 16 residues. CDR3 nucleotide sequence: TGTGCCAGCAGTCGTCAGGGGTCCCATCGCTACAATGAGCAGTTCTTC. The encoded protein is CASSRQGSHRYNEQFF.

V is TRBV4-1 and J is TRBJ2-7; D might be TRBD1 (6 bases). Trimming stripped 0 bases from V and 2 bases from J, with 11 bases between. CDR1 and CDR2 (germline): MGHRA, YSYEKL. This CDR3 spans 15 amino acids. For the CDR3, the DNA is TGCGCCAGCAGCCAAGATCGGACAGATACCTACGAGCAGTACTTC. It is translated as CASSQDRTDTYEQYF.

The chain recombines TRBV5-1 with TRBJ2-1, with 12 bases identical to TRBD2. The germline V gene encodes CDR1 SGHRS and CDR2 YFSETQ. J lost 3 bases, V lost 0 bases, and 10 bases had no gene match. This CDR3 contains 19 residues. CDR3 sequence (DNA): TGCGCCAGCAGCTTGGGGGGCCTAGCGGGGGGGCCTTTCTACAATGAGCAGTTCTTC. Amino acid sequence: CASSLGGLAGGPFYNEQFF.

At least ten counts were recorded for this clonotype. The genes are TRBV12-3 or TRBV12-4 and TRBJ2-7; D is unclear. This CDR3 contains 13 residues. V was trimmed by 5 bases and J by 2 bases, leaving 10 bases between them. The CDR3: CASSHGRAYEQYF. In DNA form, the CDR3 reads TGTGCCAGCAGTCATGGACGGGCCTACGAGCAGTACTTC.

This clonotype showed up just once. The chain employs TRBV5-6 and TRBJ2-5; D is possibly TRBD2 (5 bases). V lost 3 bases and J lost 4, with 13 bases in between. The germline gives CDR1 SGHDT, CDR2 YYEEEE. The CDR3 is made up of 14 amino acids. The CDR3, as DNA: TGTGCCAGCAGCTCCTTCGCGGAGGTAGAGACCCAGTACTTC. This encodes CASSSFAEVETQYF.

This clonotype was picked up one time. J is TRBJ1-1 and V is TRBV20-1, with a weak D call TRBD1 (6 bases). Trimming cost V 1 base and J 5 bases, with 14 bases left between them. The CDR3 totals 14 residues. Germline V gives CDR1 DFQATT, CDR2 SNEGSKA (reference sequence). In DNA form, the CDR3 reads TGCAGTGCTAGAGGTCTTAGGGGGACTACTGAAGCTTTCTTT. Amino acids: CSARGLRGTTEAFF.